The next 21 T cell receptor beta chains were all read from a single sample in a study of metastatic and nonmetastatic thyroid tumors. Each patient came to thyroid surgery without any prior treatment (of any kind). TCRdb used MiXCR to call clones anew from the PCR reads. The sample lists under 100,000 clones; roughly 8.6% were seen once. Specimen: blood. The receptor set was obtained from a female donor with papillary thyroid cancer or a benign thyroid nodule (not recorded which). Some clones in this sample may be carry-over from other donors' samples.

This clone was counted many times. J is TRBJ2-5 and V is TRBV2; 8 nucleotides line up with TRBD2. CDR1 and CDR2 from the germline V gene are SNHLY and FYNNEI. The CDR3 sequence is 17 residues long. V shed 6 bases and J 3 bases; nucleotides not matched to a gene: 15. As DNA, the CDR3 is TGTGCCAGCAGCGACCTGAGGGTAGCGGGGTTAGAAGAGACCCAGTACTTC. It specifies CASSDLRVAGLEETQYF.

This clone appeared a few times. The chain employs TRBV15 and TRBJ2-7; TRBD2 agrees at 10 bases. CDR1 and CDR2 (germline): LNHNV, YYDKDF (reference sequence). The V gene end was trimmed by 0 bases and the J gene end by 7 bases; junction bases not matched to a gene: 12. The CDR3 spans 17 residues. The CDR3: CATSRDGSGGGIREQYF. CDR3 nucleotides: TGTGCCACCAGCAGAGATGGGAGCGGGGGGGGGATACGGGAGCAGTACTTC.

This clone was detected many times. The chain combines TRBV27 with TRBJ1-4; D possibly corresponds to TRBD1 (6 bases). There are 14 residues in the CDR3. Germline CDR1 and CDR2: MNHEY and SMNVEV (reference sequence). V gave up 6 bases and J gave up 4 bases, with 12 bases separating them. CDR3 in DNA: TGTGCCAGCAGCTTCAGGGGCCTTAATGAAAAACTGTTTTTT. Translated: CASSFRGLNEKLFF.

This clone appeared many times. The CDR3 sequence is CASSEPRGLNTEAFF. The CDR3 DNA is TGTGCCAGCAGTGAACCGAGGGGGCTGAACACTGAAGCTTTCTTT. The rearrangement links TRBV25-1 to TRBJ1-1, with TRBD1 matching 7 bases. Germline CDR1 reads MGHDK; CDR2 reads SYGVNS. J was trimmed by 0 bases and V by 2 bases; bases with no gene match: 3. This CDR3 spans 15 amino acids.

There are many counts of this clone. This chain uses TRBV6-1 with TRBJ2-4; the D gene is possibly TRBD2 (5 bases). This CDR3 is built from 16 residues. V lost 1 base to trimming and J lost 0 bases, with 10 bases between them. Germline V gene lookup returns CDR1 MNHNS and CDR2 SASEGT. CDR3 region: CASSEDWRLAKNIQYF. The CDR3 nucleotides are TGTGCCAGCAGTGAAGATTGGAGGTTAGCCAAAAACATTCAGTACTTC.

This clone was observed at least ten times. The chain is built from TRBV19 and TRBJ2-7; D may be TRBD2 (6 bases). Trimming shortened V by 1 base and J by 0 bases, and 16 bases separated the two germline ends. The CDR3 spans 17 residues. Per germline, CDR1 LNHDA and CDR2 SQIVND (reference sequence). DNA of the CDR3: TGTGCCAGTAGTATAGGGAGGCGGGGAAATGGCTCCTACGAGCAGTACTTC. Its protein product is CASSIGRRGNGSYEQYF.

The sample holds many counts of this clone. The chain has TRBV20-1 and TRBJ2-3; TRBD2 matches at 10 bases. The junction had 2 bases not matched to a gene; V was cut back by 2 bases and J by 6 bases. This CDR3 is 13 amino acids long. Per germline, CDR1 DFQATT and CDR2 SNEGSKA (reference sequence). The DNA for the CDR3 is TGCAGTGCTAGAATTAGCGGGGGGGATACGCAGTATTTT. Its translation is CSARISGGDTQYF.

The table lists this clone with many counts. The chain recombines TRBV6-1 with TRBJ1-1, with D unclear. The CDR3 consists of 15 residues. Trimming cost V 5 bases and J 1 base, with 14 bases left between them. Germline values: CDR1 MNHNS, CDR2 SASEGT. The CDR3: CASSFIITGNTEAFF. As DNA, the CDR3 is TGTGCCAGCAGTTTCATCATTACGGGGAACACTGAAGCTTTCTTT.

This clone occurred many times. The rearrangement uses TRBV19 and TRBJ1-3; D not resolved. The CDR3 loop spans 14 amino acids. V dropped 5 bases and J dropped 0 bases, with 8 bases sitting between them. Germline V CDR1 and CDR2: LNHDA, SQIVND (reference sequence). The DNA for the CDR3 is TGTGCCAGTAGTTACGCGGGCTCTGGAAACACCATATATTTT. Encoded protein: CASSYAGSGNTIYF.

This clone has at least ten counts. This chain uses TRBV6-1 with TRBJ1-3; a weak D match, TRBD1 (6 bases). The CDR3 sequence is 13 residues long. The V gene lost 7 bases and the J gene lost 3 bases, with 10 bases spanning the gap. The germline V gene encodes CDR1 MNHNS and CDR2 SASEGT. CDR3 in DNA: TGTGCCAGCACCCCAGGGGATGGAAACACCATATATTTT. This codes for CASTPGDGNTIYF.

This clone was seen ten or more times. The gene calls are TRBV7-6 and TRBJ2-7, with D possibly TRBD1 on 5 matching bases. CDR1 is SGHVS and CDR2 is FNYEAQ in the germline V gene. The V end was cut by 1 base, the J end by 5 bases, with 12 bases between. This CDR3 spans 14 amino acids. The CDR3 DNA is TGTGCCAGCAGCTTAGTAAGGGGTGACGACGAGCAGTACTTC. Its translation is CASSLVRGDDEQYF.

In this sample, this clone turned up many times. The chain employs TRBV6-1 and TRBJ2-1; D might be TRBD1 (5 bases). V was pared by 6 bases and J by 5 bases, with 14 bases between. CDR1 is MNHNS and CDR2 is SASEGT in the germline V gene. CDR3 length: 14 residues. CDR3 nucleotide sequence: TGTGCCAGCAGAACGGTAGGGGTTAACAATGAGCAGTTCTTC. Translated: CASRTVGVNNEQFF.

This clone was seen ten or more times. CDR3 residues: CASSPGQAYSGNTIYF. The CDR3, as DNA: TGCGCCAGCAGCCCAGGACAGGCTTACTCTGGAAACACCATATATTTT. This chain links TRBV4-1 with TRBJ1-3; TRBD1 matches 7 bases. CDR1 and CDR2 from the germline V gene are MGHRA and YSYEKL. The trim removed 4 bases at V and 0 bases at J, leaving 6 bases unmatched. The CDR3 runs 16 residues.

In this sample, this clone turned up many times. CDR3 coding DNA: TGTGCCAGCAAAAAAGACCAAAGCTATGGCTACACCTTC. Protein sequence: CASKKDQSYGYTF. V usage is TRBV2 and J usage is TRBJ1-2; D ambiguous. This CDR3 has 13 residues. The V end was cut by 7 bases, the J end by 4 bases, with 13 bases between. Germline CDR1 is SNHLY and CDR2 is FYNNEI.

The sample holds a few counts of this clone. This may be a read error: a much more frequent sequence differs by one nucleotide. The chain uses TRBV7-9 and TRBJ1-2; 11 positions match TRBD1. This CDR3 contains 14 residues. CDR1 SEHNR and CDR2 FQNEAQ come from the germline V gene (reference sequence). Trimming at V came to 3 bases and at J to 9 bases, leaving 6 bases not matched to a gene. CDR3 sequence: CASSLGQGEGSYTF. The CDR3 DNA sequence: TGTGCCAGCAGCTTGGGACAGGGGGAAGGTAGCTACACCTTC.

The sample holds many counts of this clone. The rearrangement joins TRBV2 to TRBJ1-2; 7 bases agree with TRBD1. Per germline, CDR1 SNHLY and CDR2 FYNNEI. V lost 3 bases and J lost 7; bases outside the gene matches: 20. The CDR3 contains 18 residues. CDR3 DNA sequence: TGTGCCAGCAGTGAGGACGCAAGGACAGGCCCCTTCCTATTTGGCTACACCTTC. It encodes CASSEDARTGPFLFGYTF.

There are many counts of this clone. This chain joins TRBV14 and TRBJ2-5, with TRBD2 as a possible D gene (6 bases). Germline V gives CDR1 SGHDN, CDR2 FVKESK. The V end was cut by 3 bases, the J end by 3 bases, with 8 bases between. The length of the CDR3 is 13 residues. The CDR3 DNA reads as TGTGCCAGCAGCCAGGAGGGAGAAGAGACCCAGTACTTC. Its protein product is CASSQEGEETQYF.

This rearrangement joins TRBV20-1 to TRBJ1-2, with D tentatively TRBD1 (5 bases). V dropped 0 bases and J dropped 4 bases, with 18 bases sitting between them. Per the germline V gene, CDR1 is DFQATT and CDR2 is SNEGSKA (reference sequence). This CDR3 contains 16 residues. CDR3 bases: TGCAGTGCTAGAGATAAGCGGGACCAGAGTTTCTATGGCTACACCTTC. As protein: CSARDKRDQSFYGYTF.

This clone came up many times. The chain uses TRBV2 and TRBJ1-5; tentative D call: TRBD1 (5 bases). Germline V gives CDR1 SNHLY, CDR2 FYNNEI. The CDR3 runs to 15 residues. Trimming removed 5 bases at V and 1 base at J, with 12 bases between. The CDR3 protein is CASSRQKVSNQPQHF. The CDR3 DNA follows: TGTGCCAGCAGTCGACAGAAGGTGAGCAATCAGCCCCAGCATTTT.

The chain recombines TRBV6-1 with TRBJ1-2, with 7 bases identical to TRBD1. The CDR3 has 14 residues. V trimming: 6 bases; J trimming: 4 bases; junction bases outside the gene matches: 8. Germline values: CDR1 MNHNS, CDR2 SASEGT. The CDR3 region is CASSIDRAAYGYTF. As DNA, the CDR3 is TGTGCCAGCAGCATAGACAGGGCGGCCTATGGCTACACCTTC.

The sample holds many counts of this clone. Given a much more abundant clone one base away, this may be a read error. The sample carries other DNA sequences with the same CDR3. The V call is TRBV12-3 or TRBV12-4, the J call TRBJ1-5; D is undetermined. The V and J ends lost 6 bases and 1 base respectively, with 4 bases between them. The CDR3 extends over 12 amino acids. CDR3 DNA: TGTGCCAGCAGCCGCAGCAATCAGCCCCAGCATTTT. Encoded protein: CASSRSNQPQHF.